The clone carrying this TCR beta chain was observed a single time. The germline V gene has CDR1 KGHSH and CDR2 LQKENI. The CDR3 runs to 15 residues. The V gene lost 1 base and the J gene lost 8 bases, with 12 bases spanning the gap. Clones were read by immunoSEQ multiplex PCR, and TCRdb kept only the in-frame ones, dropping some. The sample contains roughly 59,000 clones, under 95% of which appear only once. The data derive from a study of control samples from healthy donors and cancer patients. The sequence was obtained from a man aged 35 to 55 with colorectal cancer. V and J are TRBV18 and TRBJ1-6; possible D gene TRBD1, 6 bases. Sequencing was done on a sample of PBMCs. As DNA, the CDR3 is TGTGCCAGCTCACCACAGGGGGGGATTGATTCACCCCTCCACTTT. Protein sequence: CASSPQGGIDSPLHF.